These T cell receptor beta chains were read from a single sample in a study of T cells after yellow fever vaccination. TCRdb processed the 5' RACE reads anew with MiXCR; each CDR3 protein has one entry. The sample holds 450,000 to 600,000 distinct CDR3 sequences, about 13% seen once. Sequences were derived from PBMCs, sampled on the day of the yellow fever booster vaccination. These receptor sequences come from a man aged 25-45 years who received the YFV17D yellow fever vaccine. Each CDR3 is given with its conserved first and last residue. The order of the fields is V gene, CDR3 length, clone size, D gene, J gene, CDR3 protein, CDR3 DNA. The D gene is left open where the match is weak. Clone size is given for some rows only: seen once, a few or many times, or a class if the clone is expanded.

V gene: TRBV6-1; CDR3 length: 15; clone size: few; D gene: TRBD1; J gene: TRBJ1-2; CDR3 protein: CASHTRWTGGSRYTF; CDR3 DNA: TGTGCCAGCCATACCCGATGGACAGGGGGTTCACGCTACACCTTC
V gene: TRBV29-1; CDR3 length: 13; clone size: -; D gene: -; J gene: TRBJ1-1; CDR3 protein: CSSRRGGVTEAFF; CDR3 DNA: TGCAGCTCCAGGAGGGGAGGGGTAACTGAAGCTTTCTTT
V gene: TRBV5-1; CDR3 length: 15; clone size: -; D gene: -; J gene: TRBJ1-2; CDR3 protein: CASSLAAGANYGYTF; CDR3 DNA: TGCGCCAGCAGCTTGGCGGCAGGGGCTAACTATGGCTACACCTTC
V gene: TRBV5-1; CDR3 length: 15; clone size: few; D gene: TRBD2; J gene: TRBJ2-1; CDR3 protein: CASGGLAGGNNEQFF; CDR3 DNA: TGCGCCAGCGGGGGACTAGCGGGAGGGAACAATGAGCAGTTCTTC
V gene: TRBV28; CDR3 length: 15; clone size: few; D gene: TRBD1; J gene: TRBJ2-7; CDR3 protein: CASSSPSDRADEQYF; CDR3 DNA: TGTGCCAGCAGTTCCCCCTCCGACAGGGCCGACGAGCAGTACTTC
V gene: TRBV12-3/TRBV12-4; CDR3 length: 12; clone size: few; D gene: -; J gene: TRBJ2-7; CDR3 protein: CASSLHADEQYF; CDR3 DNA: TGTGCCAGCAGTTTGCACGCAGACGAGCAGTACTTC
V gene: TRBV7-6; CDR3 length: 18; clone size: -; D gene: TRBD2; J gene: TRBJ2-2; CDR3 protein: CASSLALASGTDTGELFF; CDR3 DNA: TGTGCCAGCAGCTTAGCGTTGGCTAGCGGGACGGACACCGGGGAGCTGTTTTTT
V gene: TRBV4-3; CDR3 length: 19; clone size: few; D gene: -; J gene: TRBJ1-6; CDR3 protein: CASSQDIPGKTTYNSPLHF; CDR3 DNA: TGCGCCAGCAGCCAAGATATCCCGGGGAAGACGACCTATAATTCACCCCTCCACTTT
V gene: TRBV10-3; CDR3 length: 14; clone size: few; D gene: -; J gene: TRBJ2-5; CDR3 protein: CAIRSQGPEETQYF; CDR3 DNA: TGTGCCATCCGATCCCAGGGGCCAGAAGAGACCCAGTACTTC
V gene: TRBV6-5; CDR3 length: 14; clone size: few; D gene: TRBD1; J gene: TRBJ1-5; CDR3 protein: CASSWGQYDQPQHF; CDR3 DNA: TGTGCCAGCAGTTGGGGACAGTATGATCAGCCCCAGCATTTT
V gene: TRBV29-1; CDR3 length: 14; clone size: many; D gene: -; J gene: TRBJ1-3; CDR3 protein: CSVAPRGYRNTIYF; CDR3 DNA: TGCAGCGTTGCCCCACGGGGTTACAGAAACACCATATATTTT
V gene: TRBV7-2; CDR3 length: 13; clone size: few; D gene: -; J gene: TRBJ2-7; CDR3 protein: CASSTAGAYEQYF; CDR3 DNA: TGTGCCAGCAGCACAGCCGGGGCATACGAGCAGTACTTC
V gene: TRBV20-1; CDR3 length: 13; clone size: few; D gene: -; J gene: TRBJ2-1; CDR3 protein: CSAREPNGNEQFF; CDR3 DNA: TGCAGTGCTAGGGAGCCGAACGGGAATGAGCAGTTCTTC
V gene: TRBV7-9; CDR3 length: 15; clone size: -; D gene: TRBD1; J gene: TRBJ2-3; CDR3 protein: CASSVRDRGTDTQYF; CDR3 DNA: TGTGCCAGCAGCGTCCGGGACAGGGGCACAGATACGCAGTATTTT
V gene: TRBV12-3/TRBV12-4; CDR3 length: 13; clone size: few; D gene: -; J gene: TRBJ1-1; CDR3 protein: CASSGGRSTEAFF; CDR3 DNA: TGTGCCAGCAGTGGGGGCCGTAGTACTGAAGCTTTCTTT
V gene: TRBV6-5; CDR3 length: 15; clone size: few; D gene: TRBD2; J gene: TRBJ2-3; CDR3 protein: CASSYNGLVTDTQYF; CDR3 DNA: TGTGCCAGCAGTTACAACGGACTAGTCACAGATACGCAGTATTTT
V gene: TRBV4-3; CDR3 length: 20; clone size: few; D gene: -; J gene: TRBJ2-2; CDR3 protein: CASSLDRGRGRGSGTGELFF; CDR3 DNA: TGCGCCAGCAGCCTCGACAGGGGTCGGGGTCGCGGGAGTGGCACCGGGGAGCTGTTTTTT
V gene: TRBV12-3/TRBV12-4; CDR3 length: 15; clone size: few; D gene: -; J gene: TRBJ2-2; CDR3 protein: CASSPDPANTGELFF; CDR3 DNA: TGTGCCAGCAGTCCGGACCCCGCGAACACCGGGGAGCTGTTTTTT
V gene: TRBV20-1; CDR3 length: 12; clone size: many; D gene: -; J gene: TRBJ2-7; CDR3 protein: CSATKLSYEQYF; CDR3 DNA: TGCAGTGCTACGAAGTTGTCATACGAGCAGTACTTC
V gene: TRBV9; CDR3 length: 15; clone size: -; D gene: TRBD2; J gene: TRBJ2-1; CDR3 protein: CASSVVSGRDNEQFF; CDR3 DNA: TGTGCCAGCAGCGTAGTTAGCGGGAGGGACAATGAGCAGTTCTTC
V gene: TRBV6-1; CDR3 length: 14; clone size: -; D gene: -; J gene: TRBJ1-1; CDR3 protein: CASILGGTNTEAFF; CDR3 DNA: TGTGCCAGCATCCTGGGGGGGACGAACACTGAAGCTTTCTTT
V gene: TRBV20-1; CDR3 length: 13; clone size: few; D gene: -; J gene: TRBJ1-5; CDR3 protein: CSALRDTRGPQHF; CDR3 DNA: TGCAGTGCTCTCCGGGACACCCGTGGGCCCCAGCATTTT
V gene: TRBV2; CDR3 length: 13; clone size: -; D gene: -; J gene: TRBJ1-1; CDR3 protein: CASNGLGGTEAFF; CDR3 DNA: TGTGCCAGCAATGGGCTAGGGGGCACTGAAGCTTTCTTT
V gene: TRBV2; CDR3 length: 15; clone size: few; D gene: TRBD2; J gene: TRBJ2-3; CDR3 protein: CASRPTSGRTDTQYF; CDR3 DNA: TGTGCCAGCAGACCCACTAGCGGGAGGACAGATACGCAGTATTTT
V gene: TRBV7-2; CDR3 length: 16; clone size: few; D gene: -; J gene: TRBJ2-7; CDR3 protein: CASSAVAGGITYEQYF; CDR3 DNA: TGTGCCAGCAGCGCCGTTGCAGGCGGGATTACCTACGAGCAGTACTTC
V gene: TRBV12-3/TRBV12-4; CDR3 length: 11; clone size: many; D gene: -; J gene: TRBJ2-1; CDR3 protein: CASSLIRKQFF; CDR3 DNA: TGTGCCAGCAGTTTAATAAGGAAGCAGTTCTTC
V gene: TRBV6-5; CDR3 length: 12; clone size: many; D gene: -; J gene: TRBJ1-5; CDR3 protein: CASSNINQPQHF; CDR3 DNA: TGTGCCAGCAGCAACATTAATCAGCCCCAGCATTTT
V gene: TRBV28; CDR3 length: 12; clone size: few; D gene: -; J gene: TRBJ1-4; CDR3 protein: CASSSYTEKLFF; CDR3 DNA: TGTGCCAGCAGTTCCTATACAGAAAAACTGTTTTTT
V gene: TRBV5-5; CDR3 length: 16; clone size: few; D gene: TRBD1; J gene: TRBJ1-5; CDR3 protein: CASSGETGISNQPQHF; CDR3 DNA: TGTGCCAGCAGCGGGGAGACAGGGATTAGCAATCAGCCCCAGCATTTT
V gene: TRBV29-1; CDR3 length: 14; clone size: few; D gene: TRBD1; J gene: TRBJ2-2; CDR3 protein: CSVEGQGVTGELFF; CDR3 DNA: TGCAGCGTTGAAGGGCAGGGGGTAACCGGGGAGCTGTTTTTT
V gene: TRBV28; CDR3 length: 13; clone size: few; D gene: -; J gene: TRBJ2-5; CDR3 protein: CASSSRDRETQYF; CDR3 DNA: TGTGCCAGCAGTTCGCGGGACAGAGAGACCCAGTACTTC
V gene: TRBV2; CDR3 length: 18; clone size: few; D gene: TRBD2; J gene: TRBJ2-1; CDR3 protein: CASSASAGGLRFLNEQFF; CDR3 DNA: TGTGCCAGCAGTGCCTCAGCGGGAGGGCTTCGCTTTTTGAATGAGCAGTTCTTC
V gene: TRBV27; CDR3 length: 14; clone size: -; D gene: TRBD1; J gene: TRBJ1-4; CDR3 protein: CASSLSPGGEKLFF; CDR3 DNA: TGTGCCAGCAGTTTATCTCCAGGGGGTGAAAAACTGTTTTTT
V gene: TRBV7-8; CDR3 length: 15; clone size: -; D gene: -; J gene: TRBJ2-5; CDR3 protein: CASSLVRLVARAQYF; CDR3 DNA: TGTGCCAGCAGCTTAGTACGTCTAGTAGCACGGGCCCAGTACTTC
V gene: TRBV7-2; CDR3 length: 17; clone size: few; D gene: -; J gene: TRBJ1-1; CDR3 protein: CASSHYGRGRPGTEAFF; CDR3 DNA: TGTGCCAGCAGCCATTATGGGAGGGGTAGACCCGGGACTGAAGCTTTCTTT
V gene: TRBV12-3/TRBV12-4; CDR3 length: 14; clone size: -; D gene: TRBD1; J gene: TRBJ1-1; CDR3 protein: CASSLRDRGPEAFF; CDR3 DNA: TGTGCCAGCAGTTTAAGGGACAGGGGGCCTGAAGCTTTCTTT
V gene: TRBV7-2; CDR3 length: 14; clone size: few; D gene: -; J gene: TRBJ2-5; CDR3 protein: CASSQDRDQETQYF; CDR3 DNA: TGTGCCAGCAGCCAGGACAGAGATCAAGAGACCCAGTACTTC